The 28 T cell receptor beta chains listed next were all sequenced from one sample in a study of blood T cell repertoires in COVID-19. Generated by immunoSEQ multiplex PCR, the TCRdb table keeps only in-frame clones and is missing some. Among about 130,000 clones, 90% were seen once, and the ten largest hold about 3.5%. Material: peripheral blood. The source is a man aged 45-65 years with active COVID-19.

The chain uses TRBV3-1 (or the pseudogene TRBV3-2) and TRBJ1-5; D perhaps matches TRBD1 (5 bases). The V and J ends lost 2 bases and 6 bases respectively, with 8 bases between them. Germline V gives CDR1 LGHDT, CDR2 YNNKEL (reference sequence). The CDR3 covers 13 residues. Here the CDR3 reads CASSQTDSQPQHF. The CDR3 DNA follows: TGTGCCAGCAGCCAAACTGACAGTCAGCCCCAGCATTTT.

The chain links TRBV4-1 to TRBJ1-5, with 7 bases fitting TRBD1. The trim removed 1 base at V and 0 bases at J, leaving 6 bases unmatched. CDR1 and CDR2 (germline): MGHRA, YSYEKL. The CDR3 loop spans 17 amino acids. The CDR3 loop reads CASSQVGQGDSNQPQHF. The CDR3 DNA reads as TGCGCCAGCAGCCAAGTAGGGCAGGGGGATAGCAATCAGCCCCAGCATTTT.

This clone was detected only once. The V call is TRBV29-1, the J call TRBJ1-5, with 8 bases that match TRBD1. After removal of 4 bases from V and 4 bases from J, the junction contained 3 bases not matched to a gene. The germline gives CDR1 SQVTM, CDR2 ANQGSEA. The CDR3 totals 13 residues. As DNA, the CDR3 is TGCAGCGTTGCGGGGACAGGTAATCAGCCCCAGCATTTT. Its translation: CSVAGTGNQPQHF.

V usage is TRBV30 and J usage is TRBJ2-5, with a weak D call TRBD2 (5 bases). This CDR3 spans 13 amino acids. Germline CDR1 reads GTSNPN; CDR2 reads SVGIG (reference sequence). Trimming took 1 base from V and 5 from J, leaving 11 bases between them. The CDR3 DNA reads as TGTGCCTGGAGTGGGCCCGAGCGGGAGACCCAGTACTTC. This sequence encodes CAWSGPERETQYF. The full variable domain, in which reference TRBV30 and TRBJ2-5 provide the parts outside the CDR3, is SQTIHQWPATLVQPVGSPLSLECTVEGTSNPNLYWYRQAAGRGLQLLFYSVGIGQISSEVPQNLSASRPQDRQFILSSKKLLLSDSGFYLCAWSGPERETQYFGPGTRLLVL.

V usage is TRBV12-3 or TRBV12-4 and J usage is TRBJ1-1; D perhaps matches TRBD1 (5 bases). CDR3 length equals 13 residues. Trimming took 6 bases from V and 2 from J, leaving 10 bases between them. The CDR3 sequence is CASSLGGNTEAFF. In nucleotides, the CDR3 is TGTGCCAGCAGCCTGGGGGGAAACACTGAAGCTTTCTTT.

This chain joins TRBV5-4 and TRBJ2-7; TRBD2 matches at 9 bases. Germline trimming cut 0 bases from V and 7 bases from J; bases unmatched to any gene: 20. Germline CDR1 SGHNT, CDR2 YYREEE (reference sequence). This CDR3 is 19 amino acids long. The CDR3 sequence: CASSLAYRAGGTPTFEQYF. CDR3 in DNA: TGTGCCAGCAGCTTGGCGTATCGTGCGGGGGGGACCCCTACTTTTGAGCAGTACTTC.

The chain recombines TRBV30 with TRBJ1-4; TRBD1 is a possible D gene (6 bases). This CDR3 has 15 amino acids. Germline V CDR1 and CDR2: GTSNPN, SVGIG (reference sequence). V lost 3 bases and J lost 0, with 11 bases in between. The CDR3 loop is CAWSRTVATNEKLFF. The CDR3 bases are TGTGCCTGGAGCCGGACAGTCGCAACTAATGAAAAACTGTTTTTT.

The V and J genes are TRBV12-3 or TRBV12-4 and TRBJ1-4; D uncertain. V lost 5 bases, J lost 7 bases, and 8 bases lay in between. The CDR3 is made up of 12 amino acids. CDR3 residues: CASSPRGEKLFF. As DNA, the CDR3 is TGTGCCAGCAGTCCCCGGGGTGAAAAACTGTTTTTT.

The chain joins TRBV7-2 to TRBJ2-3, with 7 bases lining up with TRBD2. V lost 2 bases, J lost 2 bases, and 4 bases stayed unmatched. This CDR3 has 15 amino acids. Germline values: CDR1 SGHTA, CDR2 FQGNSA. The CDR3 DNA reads TGTGCCAGCAGCTTAACTAGCGCGGTCACAGATACGCAGTATTTT. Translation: CASSLTSAVTDTQYF.

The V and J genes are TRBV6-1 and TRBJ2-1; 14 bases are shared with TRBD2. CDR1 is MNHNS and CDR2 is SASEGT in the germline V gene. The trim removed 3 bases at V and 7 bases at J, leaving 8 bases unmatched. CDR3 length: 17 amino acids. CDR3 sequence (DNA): TGTGCCAGCAGTGACCCTCGCGGGACTAGCGGGAGAAATGAGCAGTTCTTC. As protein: CASSDPRGTSGRNEQFF.

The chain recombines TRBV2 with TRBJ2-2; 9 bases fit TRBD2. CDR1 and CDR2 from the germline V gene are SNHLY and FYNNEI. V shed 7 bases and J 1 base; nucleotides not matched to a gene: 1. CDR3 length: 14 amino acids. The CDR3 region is CASKRGVNTGELFF. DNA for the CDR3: TGTGCCAGCAAGCGGGGGGTGAACACCGGGGAGCTGTTTTTT.

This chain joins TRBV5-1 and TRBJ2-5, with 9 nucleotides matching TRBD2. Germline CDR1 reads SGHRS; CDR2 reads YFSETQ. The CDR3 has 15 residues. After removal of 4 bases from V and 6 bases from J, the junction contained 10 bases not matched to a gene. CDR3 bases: TGCGCCAGCAGCGAAAGGACTAGCGATAGGCAGACCCAGTACTTC. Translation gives CASSERTSDRQTQYF.

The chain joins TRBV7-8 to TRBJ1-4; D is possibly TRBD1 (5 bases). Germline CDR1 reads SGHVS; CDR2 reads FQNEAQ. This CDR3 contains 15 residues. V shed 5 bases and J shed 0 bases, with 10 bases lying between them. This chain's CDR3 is CASSRGQTTNEKLFF. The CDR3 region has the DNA TGTGCCAGCAGCAGGGGCCAGACAACTAATGAAAAACTGTTTTTT.

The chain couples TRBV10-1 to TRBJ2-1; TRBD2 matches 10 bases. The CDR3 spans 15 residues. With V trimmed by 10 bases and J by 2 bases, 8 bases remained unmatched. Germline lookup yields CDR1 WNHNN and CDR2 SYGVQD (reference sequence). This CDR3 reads CATLAGGPTYNEQFF. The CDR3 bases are TGCGCCACTTTAGCGGGGGGTCCGACCTACAATGAGCAGTTCTTC.

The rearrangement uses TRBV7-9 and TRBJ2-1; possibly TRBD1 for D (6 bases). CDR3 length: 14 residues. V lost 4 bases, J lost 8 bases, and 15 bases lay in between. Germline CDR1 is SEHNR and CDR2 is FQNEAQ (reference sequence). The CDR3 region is CASSSRQASDEQFF. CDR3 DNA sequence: TGTGCCAGCAGCTCCCGACAGGCATCCGATGAGCAGTTCTTC. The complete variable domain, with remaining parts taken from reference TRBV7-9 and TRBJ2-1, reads DTGVSQNPRHKITKRGQNVTFRCDPISEHNRLYWYRQTLGQGPEFLTYFQNEAQLEKSRLLSDRFSAERPKGSFSTLEIQRTEQGDSAMYLCASSSRQASDEQFFGPGTRLTVL.

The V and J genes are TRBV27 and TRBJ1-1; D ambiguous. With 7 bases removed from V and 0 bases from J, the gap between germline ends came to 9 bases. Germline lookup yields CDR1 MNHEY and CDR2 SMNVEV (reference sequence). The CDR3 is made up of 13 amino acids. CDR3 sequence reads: CASTEGMNTEAFF. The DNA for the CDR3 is TGTGCCAGCACAGAGGGAATGAACACTGAAGCTTTCTTT.

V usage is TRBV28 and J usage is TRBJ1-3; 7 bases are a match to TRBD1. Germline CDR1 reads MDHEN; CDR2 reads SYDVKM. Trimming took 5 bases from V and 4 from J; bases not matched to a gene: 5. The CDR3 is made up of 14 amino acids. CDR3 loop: CASSGTGVGNTIYF. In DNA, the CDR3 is TGTGCCAGCAGTGGAACAGGGGTCGGAAACACCATATATTTT.

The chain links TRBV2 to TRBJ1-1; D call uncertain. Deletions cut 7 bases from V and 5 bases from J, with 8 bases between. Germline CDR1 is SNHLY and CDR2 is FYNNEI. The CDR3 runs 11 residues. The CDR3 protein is CASKRETEAFF. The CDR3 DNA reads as TGTGCCAGCAAGAGGGAAACTGAAGCTTTCTTT.

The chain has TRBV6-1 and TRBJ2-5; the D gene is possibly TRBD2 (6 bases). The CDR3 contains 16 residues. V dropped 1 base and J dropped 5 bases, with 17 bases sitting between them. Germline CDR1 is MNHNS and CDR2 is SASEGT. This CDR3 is CASSEEGRGTRETQYF. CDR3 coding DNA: TGTGCCAGCAGTGAAGAGGGACGGGGGACCCGGGAGACCCAGTACTTC.

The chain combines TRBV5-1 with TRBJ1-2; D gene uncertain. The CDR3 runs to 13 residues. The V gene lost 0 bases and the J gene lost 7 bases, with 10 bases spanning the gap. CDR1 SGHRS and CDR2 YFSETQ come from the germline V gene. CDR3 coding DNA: TGCGCCAGCAGCTTGGAACCCAGTACTGGCTACACCTTC. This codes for CASSLEPSTGYTF. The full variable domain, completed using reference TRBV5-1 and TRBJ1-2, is KAGVTQTPRYLIKTRGQQVTLSCSPISGHRSVSWYQQTPGQGLQFLFEYFSETQRNKGNFPGRFSGRQFSNSRSEMNVSTLELGDSALYLCASSLEPSTGYTFGSGTRLTVV.

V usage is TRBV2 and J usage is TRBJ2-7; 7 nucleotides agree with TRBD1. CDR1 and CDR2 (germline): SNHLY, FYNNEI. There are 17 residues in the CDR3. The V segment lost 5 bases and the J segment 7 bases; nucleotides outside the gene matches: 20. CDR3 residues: CASSRRQGALGFGEQYV. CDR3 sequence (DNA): TGTGCCAGCAGTCGACGACAGGGCGCATTGGGGTTTGGGGAGCAGTACGTC.

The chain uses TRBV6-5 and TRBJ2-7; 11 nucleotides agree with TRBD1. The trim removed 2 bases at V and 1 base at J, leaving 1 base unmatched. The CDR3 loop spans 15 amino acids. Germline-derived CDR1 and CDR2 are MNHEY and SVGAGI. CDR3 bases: TGTGCCAGCAGTTACGGACAGGGGGCTTCCTACGAGCAGTACGTC. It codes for CASSYGQGASYEQYV.

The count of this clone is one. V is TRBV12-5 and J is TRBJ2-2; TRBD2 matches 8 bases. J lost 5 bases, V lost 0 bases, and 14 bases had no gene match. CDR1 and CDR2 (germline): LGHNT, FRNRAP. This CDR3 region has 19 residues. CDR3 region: CASGLVHPGKRGGTGELFF. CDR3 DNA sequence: TGTGCTAGTGGTTTGGTACACCCAGGAAAGCGCGGGGGGACCGGGGAGCTGTTTTTT. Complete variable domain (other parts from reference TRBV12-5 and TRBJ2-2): DARVTQTPRHKVTEMGQEVTMRCQPILGHNTVFWYRQTMMQGLELLAYFRNRAPLDDSGMPKDRFSAEMPDATLATLKIQPSEPRDSAVYFCASGLVHPGKRGGTGELFFGEGSRLTVL.

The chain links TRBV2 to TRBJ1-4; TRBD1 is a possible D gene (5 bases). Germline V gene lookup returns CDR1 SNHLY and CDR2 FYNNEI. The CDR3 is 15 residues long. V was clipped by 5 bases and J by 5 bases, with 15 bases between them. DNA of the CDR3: TGTGCCAGCAGTCGACTCACAGGTTTCAATGAAAAACTGTTTTTT. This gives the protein CASSRLTGFNEKLFF.

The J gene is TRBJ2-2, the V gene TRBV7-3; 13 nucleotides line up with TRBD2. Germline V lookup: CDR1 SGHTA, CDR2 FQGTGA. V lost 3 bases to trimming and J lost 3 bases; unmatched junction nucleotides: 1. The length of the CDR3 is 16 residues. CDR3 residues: CASSFGTSGDTGELFF. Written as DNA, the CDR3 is TGTGCCAGCAGCTTCGGGACTAGCGGGGACACCGGGGAGCTGTTTTTT.

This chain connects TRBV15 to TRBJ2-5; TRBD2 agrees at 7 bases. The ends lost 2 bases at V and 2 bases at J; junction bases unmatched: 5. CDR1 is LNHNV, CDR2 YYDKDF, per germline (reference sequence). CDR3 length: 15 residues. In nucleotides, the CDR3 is TGTGCCACCAGCAGACCCTCTAGCGGACAAGAGACCCAGTACTTC. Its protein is CATSRPSSGQETQYF. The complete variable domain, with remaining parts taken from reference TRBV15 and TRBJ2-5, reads DAMVIQNPRYQVTQFGKPVTLSCSQTLNHNVMYWYQQKSSQAPKLLFHYYDKDFNNEADTPDNFQSRRPNTSFCFLDIRSPGLGDTAMYLCATSRPSSGQETQYFGPGTRLLVL.

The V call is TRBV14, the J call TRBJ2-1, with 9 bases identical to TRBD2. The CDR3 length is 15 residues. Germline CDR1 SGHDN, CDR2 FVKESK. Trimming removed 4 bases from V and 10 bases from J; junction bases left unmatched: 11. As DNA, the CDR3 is TGTGCCAGCAGCCGACCGGGACTAGCCCAGGGGGAGCAGTTCTTC. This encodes CASSRPGLAQGEQFF.

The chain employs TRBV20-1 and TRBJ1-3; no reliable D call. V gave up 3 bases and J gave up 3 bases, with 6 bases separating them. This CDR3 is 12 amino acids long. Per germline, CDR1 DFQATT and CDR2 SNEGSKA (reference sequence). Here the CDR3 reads CSASDGGNTIYF. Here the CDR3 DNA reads TGCAGTGCTAGTGACGGTGGAAACACCATATATTTT.